This TCR beta chain derives from a study of CD8+ T cells in alopecia areata. Across the study: Oral tofacitinib (5 to 10 mg twice daily) was administered to treated patients. Study observations and caveats: Mouse data revealed clearer TCR sharing than patient data did, a gap possibly tied to HLA.

On this clone itself: Its antigen is still unknown.

Following RNA extraction, reverse transcription yielded cDNA that acted as the sequencing template. Some clones are missing from TCRdb's copy, which holds only in-frame ones; the method was immunoSEQ multiplex PCR. The profile shows 200,000 to 250,000 clones, more than 30% of them singletons. CDR1 and CDR2 from the germline V gene are MNHEY and SVGAGI. This CDR3 contains 16 residues. V was pared by 0 bases and J by 0 bases, with 2 bases of the junction left unmatched. Treatment meaning: oral pan-JAK inhibitor, 5-10 mg twice daily. It was from alopecia areata patients that lesional scalp punch biopsies and peripheral blood were collected.

The chain is built from TRBV6-5 and TRBJ2-7, with 10 positions matching TRBD2. The specimen comprised CD4+ T cells sorted from blood, sampled around week 30, from a patient treated with tofacitinib. This TCR derives from a human donor with alopecia areata. CDR3 protein: CASSYSSGGLSYEQYF. The CDR3 nucleotides read TGTGCCAGCAGTTACTCTAGCGGGGGGCTCTCCTACGAGCAGTACTTC.